Listed below are T cell receptor beta chains from one sample, sequenced in a study of blood T cells in healthy people across ages. TCRdb processed the 5' RACE reads anew with MiXCR; each CDR3 protein has one entry. Of 600,000 to 1,000,000 distinct CDR3 sequences in the sample, roughly 60% are singletons; the top ten hold around 20%. The specimen was blood. These receptors originate from a man aged 25-45 years in good health. Each CDR3 is given without its conserved first and last residue. D genes are given only for firm matches.

V gene: TRBV29-1; D gene: -; CDR3 protein: SASNQETQY
V gene: TRBV20-1; D gene: -; CDR3 protein: SARVQSGVNEQF
V gene: TRBV6-2/TRBV6-3; D gene: -; CDR3 protein: ASRYRQRSYEQY
V gene: TRBV9; D gene: TRBD2; CDR3 protein: ASSVEWIAGVNEQF
V gene: TRBV7-2; D gene: -; CDR3 protein: ASSSETGSYEQY
V gene: TRBV6-6; D gene: -; CDR3 protein: ASSYSGEAF
V gene: TRBV4-3; D gene: -; CDR3 protein: ASRSGNTEAF
V gene: TRBV25-1; D gene: -; CDR3 protein: ASSESTLDTQY
V gene: TRBV10-3; D gene: TRBD2; CDR3 protein: ATGSSGVLDEQY
V gene: TRBV7-2; D gene: TRBD1; CDR3 protein: ASSRSGTGGQEQF
V gene: TRBV6-6; D gene: -; CDR3 protein: ASSSTAIPNQETQY
V gene: TRBV7-2; D gene: TRBD2; CDR3 protein: ASSLQGGRGSVYEQY
V gene: TRBV3-1; D gene: -; CDR3 protein: ASSPQLAGRGSPLH
V gene: TRBV5-6; D gene: -; CDR3 protein: ASSFHTSAQH
V gene: TRBV11-2; D gene: TRBD2; CDR3 protein: ASSFPGTLGLAGVGSYEQY
V gene: TRBV28; D gene: TRBD1; CDR3 protein: ASTTGGDYGYT
V gene: TRBV7-2; D gene: -; CDR3 protein: ASSHSGTDVNEQF